This T cell receptor (beta chain) was found in a study of T cell clones after liver transplantation. Study-level background: Three of the eight recipients were HCV-positive; the rest had non-autoimmune, non-viral transplant indications. At least one year of complete immunosuppression withdrawal without enzymes over twice normal defined tolerance. Broader study findings: These preliminary findings come from unstandardized post-transplant sampling times.

CD3+CD4+ and CD3+CD8+ cells were FACS-sorted from thawed unstimulated PBMCs. Sequencing was performed with immunoSEQ multiplex PCR; in TCRdb, only in-frame clones are kept and a portion is missing. The repertoire consists of 20,000 to 25,000 clones, with 78% occurring once and the leading ten covering roughly 35%. The CDR3 runs 15 residues. Germline CDR1 is MNHEY and CDR2 is SMNVEV (reference sequence). V was pared by 6 bases and J by 4 bases, with 7 bases of the junction left unmatched. Turning to this clone: Its antigen remains unknown.

This sequence was found in a human patient who received a liver transplant. Some T cells may originate from the graft donor. This material consisted of CD8+ T cells from blood, taken 54 months after liver transplant. The rearrangement uses TRBV27 and TRBJ2-3; 10 bases are shared with TRBD2. Here the CDR3 reads CASSPSGGTADTQYF. The CDR3 nucleotides read TGTGCCAGCAGCCCTAGCGGGGGTACGGCAGATACGCAGTATTTT.